The clone carrying this T cell receptor beta chain was counted only a few times. The data stem from a study of shared clonotypes between healthy human individuals. Study details: The plates for each donor numbered three CD4 naive, three CD4 memory, two CD8 naive and one CD8 memory.

Pooled CD45RO+ cells and CCR7-negative CD45RA+ TemRA cells made up CD8 memory. Assay execution took place at the deep level. The material for each subset, its genomic DNA, was split evenly across several immunoSEQ plates. Sequencing was performed with immunoSEQ multiplex PCR; in TCRdb, only in-frame clones are kept and a portion is missing. The sample lists around 100,000 clones; 55% to 80% were seen once. Sample: memory CD8+ T cells sorted from blood. Subset noted: CD45RO+ cells pooled with CCR7-negative TemRA cells. This TCR was recovered from a woman in her thirties in good health.

The CDR3: CASTRDYQEKLFF. In nucleotides, the CDR3 is TGTGCCTCCACCCGGGACTACCAAGAAAAACTGTTTTTT. The J gene is TRBJ1-4, the V gene TRBV6-1; perhaps TRBD1 as D (5 bases). The germline V gene has CDR1 MNHNS and CDR2 SASEGT. Trimming pared 11 bases from V and 8 bases from J, leaving 18 bases between. The length of the CDR3 is 13 residues.